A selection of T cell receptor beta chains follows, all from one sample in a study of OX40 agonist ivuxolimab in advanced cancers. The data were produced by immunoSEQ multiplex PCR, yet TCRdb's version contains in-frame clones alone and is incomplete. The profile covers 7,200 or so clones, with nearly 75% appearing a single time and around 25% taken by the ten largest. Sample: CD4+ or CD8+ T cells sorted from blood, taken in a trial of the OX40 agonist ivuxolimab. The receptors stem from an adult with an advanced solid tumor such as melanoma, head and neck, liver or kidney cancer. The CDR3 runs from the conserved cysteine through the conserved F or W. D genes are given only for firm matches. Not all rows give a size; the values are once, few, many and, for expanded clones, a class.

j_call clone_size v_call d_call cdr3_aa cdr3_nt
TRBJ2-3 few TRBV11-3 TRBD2 CASSSGPSGGSYTQYF TGTGCCAGCAGCTCAGGGCCTAGCGGGGGGTCCTATACGCAGTATTTT
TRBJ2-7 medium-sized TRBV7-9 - CASSTHSGVEQYF TGTGCCAGCAGCACTCACTCGGGGGTAGAGCAGTACTTC
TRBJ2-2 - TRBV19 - CASSISGELFF TGTGCCAGTAGTATATCCGGGGAGCTGTTTTTT
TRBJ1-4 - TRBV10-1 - CASSESKGREKLFF TGCGCCAGCAGTGAGTCGAAGGGCCGTGAAAAACTGTTTTTT
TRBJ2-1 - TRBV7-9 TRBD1 CASSSAGQGASYNEQFF TGTGCCAGCAGCTCGGCAGGACAGGGGGCCTCCTACAATGAGCAGTTCTTC
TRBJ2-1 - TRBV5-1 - CASSGVNEQFF TGCGCCAGCAGCGGGGTAAATGAGCAGTTCTTC
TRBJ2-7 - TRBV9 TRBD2 CASSTQAGLAGDEQYF TGTGCCAGCAGCACACAAGCGGGACTAGCGGGAGACGAGCAGTACTTC
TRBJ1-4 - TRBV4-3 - CASSQGSGAAEKLFF TGCGCCAGCAGCCAAGGGTCAGGGGCGGCTGAAAAACTGTTTTTT
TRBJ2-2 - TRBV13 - CASSLGFSGELFF TGTGCCAGCAGCTTAGGCTTTTCCGGGGAGCTGTTTTTT
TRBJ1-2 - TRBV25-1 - CASSEYNKVYGYTF TGTGCCAGCAGTGAATATAACAAAGTGTATGGCTACACCTTC
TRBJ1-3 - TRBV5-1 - CASSLFPEPTGNTIYF TGCGCCAGCAGCTTGTTTCCGGAACCCACTGGAAACACCATATATTTT